Included here is one T cell receptor beta chain sequence, with context. This entry belongs to a study of technical replicates of blood from a handful of donors. Produced via immunoSEQ multiplex PCR; TCRdb's table is partial and in-frame only. The repertoire holds 9,500 to 15,000 clones, with 92% as singletons. Germline V gene sequence: CDR1 LNHDA, CDR2 SQIVND (reference sequence). Trimming pared 5 bases from V and 0 bases from J, leaving 4 bases between. This CDR3 comprises 12 residues. The chain combines TRBV19 with TRBJ2-5, with D unresolved. The sequence came from a human donor in good health. Sequencing used PBMCs. CDR3 sequence reads: CASSSYQETQYF. The CDR3 nucleotides are TGTGCCAGTAGTTCGTACCAAGAGACCCAGTACTTC.